The 28 T cell receptor beta chains below all came from one sample that was sequenced in a study of cytomegalovirus exposure and HLA in healthy donors. Libraries were prepared by immunoSEQ multiplex PCR; TCRdb keeps only in-frame clonotypes and omits some of them. This sample carries 190,000 or so clones, 65% to 90% of them seen once, and the ten largest clones take over 10%. Sequencing was done on a sample of PBMCs. The origin of the receptors is a woman between 25 and 40 years old in good health and CMV-seropositive.

The J gene is TRBJ2-3, the V gene TRBV6-1; D is unresolved. Germline assignment: CDR1 MNHNS and CDR2 SASEGT. V dropped 6 bases and J dropped 3 bases, with 7 bases sitting between them. The CDR3 covers 12 residues. The chain's CDR3 is CASRVLTDTQYF. Written as DNA, the CDR3 is TGTGCCAGCAGGGTTCTAACAGATACGCAGTATTTT.

Turning to this clone: Other nucleotide sequences in the sample specify the same CDR3. This rearrangement joins TRBV4-1 to TRBJ2-1, with D possibly TRBD2 on 6 matching bases. From germline, CDR1 is MGHRA and CDR2 YSYEKL. The CDR3 has 13 amino acids. V dropped 1 base and J dropped 8 bases, with 9 bases sitting between them. In nucleotides, the CDR3 is TGCGCCAGCAGCCAAGTGGGCGGGGATGAGCAGTTCTTC. Residues: CASSQVGGDEQFF.

This clone has only one observation. The rearrangement uses TRBV27 and TRBJ2-1; D unresolved. Per germline, CDR1 MNHEY and CDR2 SMNVEV (reference sequence). The CDR3 extends over 13 amino acids. V was pared by 0 bases and J by 5 bases, with 5 bases between. DNA for the CDR3: TGTGCCAGCAGTTTATCAGCAAACAATGAGCAGTTCTTC. Translated, it gives CASSLSANNEQFF.

The chain couples TRBV2 to TRBJ2-7; D not resolved. Germline V gives CDR1 SNHLY, CDR2 FYNNEI. The CDR3 runs to 13 residues. The V and J ends lost 3 bases and 0 bases respectively, with 6 bases between them. Here the CDR3 reads CASSDGRSYEQYF. CDR3 DNA sequence: TGTGCCAGCAGTGATGGGCGCTCCTACGAGCAGTACTTC.

In its sample, this clone was seen once. The chain recombines TRBV6-5 with TRBJ1-1; D is unclear. The V gene lost 5 bases and the J gene lost 1 base, with 11 bases spanning the gap. The CDR3 spans 14 residues. Germline CDR1 is MNHEY and CDR2 is SVGAGI. This CDR3 is CASSGVPGNTEAFF. The CDR3 nucleotides read TGTGCCAGCAGTGGTGTTCCGGGGAACACTGAAGCTTTCTTT.

This sequence joins TRBV28 and TRBJ2-7, with D uncertain. The germline V gene has CDR1 MDHEN and CDR2 SYDVKM. V shed 6 bases and J shed 3 bases, with 12 bases lying between them. The CDR3 contains 13 residues. The CDR3 sequence: CASRPDLDYEQYF. CDR3 DNA sequence: TGTGCCAGCAGACCAGACTTAGACTACGAGCAGTACTTC.

CDR3 coding DNA: TGTGCCAGCCGGGGGGGCTCCTATGGCTACACCTTC. It codes for CASRGGSYGYTF. J is TRBJ1-2 and V is TRBV6-1; D might be TRBD1 (6 bases). V was clipped by 8 bases and J by 4 bases, with 11 bases between them. Germline CDR1 and CDR2: MNHNS and SASEGT. There are 12 residues in the CDR3.

This clone appeared once. The chain uses TRBV12-5 and TRBJ2-3; D is uncertain. The CDR3 is 12 amino acids. V was cut by 7 bases and J by 6 bases, with 11 bases left in between. The germline gives CDR1 LGHNT, CDR2 FRNRAP. CDR3 sequence reads: CASAGVGDTQYF. In DNA form, the CDR3 reads TGTGCTAGTGCCGGAGTGGGTGATACGCAGTATTTT.

This chain links TRBV5-1 with TRBJ2-3; a weak D match, TRBD1 (6 bases). Trimming cost V 2 bases and J 4 bases, with 11 bases left between them. CDR1 SGHRS and CDR2 YFSETQ come from the germline V gene. The CDR3 is 14 amino acids. As DNA, the CDR3 is TGCGCCAGCAGCTTTATCAGGGGCTCAGATACGCAGTATTTT. Protein sequence: CASSFIRGSDTQYF.

The rearrangement links TRBV7-9 to TRBJ2-2; no firm D call. Trimming pared 3 bases from V and 2 bases from J, leaving 13 bases between. The CDR3 has 16 residues. Germline values: CDR1 SEHNR, CDR2 FQNEAQ (reference sequence). The CDR3 DNA sequence: TGTGCCAGCAGCTTGGCCGGCAGGCGAAACACCGGGGAGCTGTTTTTT. The encoded protein is CASSLAGRRNTGELFF.

This sequence joins TRBV2 and TRBJ2-7, with a possible D match to TRBD1 (6 bases). Per germline, CDR1 SNHLY and CDR2 FYNNEI. CDR3 length: 14 amino acids. V lost 7 bases and J lost 0, with 13 bases in between. In DNA, the CDR3 is TGTGCCAGCACCTGGACAGCGAGCTCCTACGAGCAGTACTTC. Amino acid sequence: CASTWTASSYEQYF.

The chain links TRBV6-5 to TRBJ2-7, with 7 bases that match TRBD1. This CDR3 has 16 residues. The junction had 9 bases not matched to a gene; V was cut back by 4 bases and J by 0 bases. Germline lookup yields CDR1 MNHEY and CDR2 SVGAGI. Written as DNA, the CDR3 is TGTGCCAGCAGTTCTGAATCCGGGACAGTCTCCTACGAGCAGTACTTC. It codes for CASSSESGTVSYEQYF.

The V gene is TRBV30, the J gene TRBJ2-7, with 9 bases lining up with TRBD1. Germline V gene lookup returns CDR1 GTSNPN and CDR2 SVGIG (reference sequence). V was clipped by 7 bases and J by 3 bases; unmatched bases: 7. This CDR3 is built from 13 residues. The CDR3 is CAYDRGANYEQYF. In nucleotides, the CDR3 is TGTGCCTATGACAGGGGGGCCAACTACGAGCAGTACTTC. Complete variable domain (other parts from reference TRBV30 and TRBJ2-7): SQTIHQWPATLVQPVGSPLSLECTVEGTSNPNLYWYRQAAGRGLQLLFYSVGIGQISSEVPQNLSASRPQDRQFILSSKKLLLSDSGFYLCAYDRGANYEQYFGPGTRLTVT.

This clone was observed a handful of times. CDR3 protein: CASSREGTSGYEQYF. CDR3 coding DNA: TGCGCCAGCAGCAGAGAAGGGACTAGCGGATACGAGCAGTACTTC. The V and J genes are TRBV5-1 and TRBJ2-7, with 11 bases fitting TRBD2. The CDR3 is 15 amino acids. J was trimmed by 4 bases and V by 4 bases; bases with no gene match: 7. Germline assignment: CDR1 SGHRS and CDR2 YFSETQ.

The chain joins TRBV6-5 to TRBJ1-1, with D unclear. This CDR3 spans 14 amino acids. V was clipped by 0 bases and J by 5 bases, with 10 bases between them. Germline lookup yields CDR1 MNHEY and CDR2 SVGAGI. The CDR3 coding sequence is TGTGCCAGCAGTTACTCTTCCGGGATGACTGAAGCTTTCTTT. This codes for CASSYSSGMTEAFF.

The rearrangement uses TRBV6-5 and TRBJ2-3, with D perhaps TRBD2 (6 bases). The V end lost 6 bases, the J end lost 3 bases, and 10 bases lay between the germline ends. Germline V lookup: CDR1 MNHEY, CDR2 SVGAGI. The CDR3 is made up of 13 amino acids. The CDR3 loop reads CASSPRGTDTQYF. CDR3 nucleotides: TGTGCCAGCAGCCCCCGGGGGACAGATACGCAGTATTTT.

The rearrangement joins TRBV18 to TRBJ2-7; the D gene is possibly TRBD1 (6 bases). Per the germline V gene, CDR1 is KGHSH and CDR2 is LQKENI. The CDR3 length is 16 residues. V lost 4 bases and J 3 bases, leaving 19 bases between the germline ends. The CDR3: CASSLTRAGALYEQYF. CDR3 coding DNA: TGTGCCAGCTCACTTACCCGAGCAGGGGCGCTCTACGAGCAGTACTTC.

The J gene is TRBJ2-1, the V gene TRBV27; 10 bases match TRBD2. J lost 4 bases, V lost 0 bases, and 6 bases had no gene match. In germline, CDR1 is MNHEY, CDR2 SMNVEV (reference sequence). The CDR3 loop spans 17 amino acids. CDR3 coding DNA: TGTGCCAGCAGTTTATCCCCAGCGGGGGGGATTTACAATGAGCAGTTCTTC. The encoded protein is CASSLSPAGGIYNEQFF.

The V gene is TRBV11-2, the J gene TRBJ2-1, with D uncertain. The CDR3 covers 11 residues. Germline lookup yields CDR1 SGHAT and CDR2 FQNNGV. The V gene lost 3 bases and the J gene lost 8 bases, with 5 bases spanning the gap. In DNA, the CDR3 is TGTGCCAGCAGCTTCTTCCATGAGCAGTTCTTC. Protein product: CASSFFHEQFF.

The rearrangement links TRBV5-1 to TRBJ2-1, with 10 positions matching TRBD2. From germline, CDR1 is SGHRS and CDR2 YFSETQ. This CDR3 has 17 residues. V lost 0 bases to trimming and J lost 9 bases; unmatched junction nucleotides: 12. The chain's CDR3 is CASSLAPSGSGASEQFF. The CDR3 region has the DNA TGCGCCAGCAGCTTGGCGCCTAGCGGGAGCGGGGCCAGTGAGCAGTTCTTC.

This clone was detected a few times. The chain combines TRBV27 with TRBJ1-2; tentatively, D is TRBD1 (5 bases). Trimming removed 2 bases at V and 8 bases at J, with 12 bases between. This CDR3 has 13 amino acids. Germline lookup yields CDR1 MNHEY and CDR2 SMNVEV (reference sequence). CDR3 residues: CASSLSRVSGYTF. In DNA, the CDR3 is TGTGCCAGCAGTTTAAGCAGGGTGAGCGGCTACACCTTC.

This clone was seen a handful of times. The V and J genes are TRBV5-1 and TRBJ1-3, with D perhaps TRBD1 (5 bases). Germline CDR1 SGHRS, CDR2 YFSETQ. Trimming pared 3 bases from V and 0 bases from J, leaving 10 bases between. This CDR3 region has 15 residues. CDR3 sequence (DNA): TGCGCCAGCAGCTCCACAGGATCCTCTGGAAACACCATATATTTT. Translation gives CASSSTGSSGNTIYF.

V usage is TRBV29-1 and J usage is TRBJ1-3, with 10 bases aligning to TRBD1. The CDR3 extends over 15 amino acids. Per the germline V gene, CDR1 is SQVTM and CDR2 is ANQGSEA. The V gene end was trimmed by 0 bases and the J gene end by 8 bases; junction bases not matched to a gene: 7. In nucleotides, the CDR3 is TGCAGCGTTGAAGATCTTAGGACAGGGGGTCACACCATATATTTT. Its protein is CSVEDLRTGGHTIYF.

The J gene is TRBJ1-2, the V gene TRBV2; a weak D match, TRBD1 (6 bases). Germline CDR1 and CDR2: SNHLY and FYNNEI. The V and J ends lost 8 bases and 3 bases respectively, with 13 bases between them. The CDR3 is 13 amino acids. The CDR3: CASHREFDYGYTF. CDR3 in DNA: TGTGCCAGCCACAGGGAATTCGACTATGGCTACACCTTC.

This sequence joins TRBV2 and TRBJ2-3; 7 bases are shared with TRBD1. The CDR3 length is 15 residues. The V and J ends lost 6 bases and 3 bases, in that order; junction bases with no gene match: 9. CDR1 is SNHLY, CDR2 FYNNEI, per germline. The CDR3 region has the DNA TGTGCCAGCAGGAGGACAGGAACATTTACAGATACGCAGTATTTT. Translated: CASRRTGTFTDTQYF.

This chain connects TRBV5-8 to TRBJ1-2; a weak D match, TRBD1 (6 bases). Looked up from germline, CDR1 is SGHTS and CDR2 is YDEGEE. Trimming took off 4 bases at V and 5 bases at J, with 15 bases between the two ends. This CDR3 has 14 amino acids. CDR3 loop: CASSLVQGRYGYTF. In DNA, the CDR3 is TGTGCCAGCAGCCTTGTACAGGGCCGGTATGGCTACACCTTC.

The CDR3, as DNA: TGCGCCAGCAGCTTCGGGGACTCTGGGGCCAACGTCCTGACTTTC. Translation gives CASSFGDSGANVLTF. The chain employs TRBV5-1 and TRBJ2-6; D is possibly TRBD2 (5 bases). Trimming took off 2 bases at V and 0 bases at J, with 6 bases between the two ends. The CDR3 has 15 residues. Germline loops: CDR1 SGHRS, CDR2 YFSETQ.

This clone was detected only a few times. This chain uses TRBV30 with TRBJ1-2; D is possibly TRBD1 (6 bases). Germline V CDR1 and CDR2: GTSNPN, SVGIG (reference sequence). The CDR3 extends over 14 amino acids. Between the trimmed V and J ends, which lost 0 bases and 4 bases, there was a span of 12 bases. CDR3 residues: CAWSVFAGAYGYTF. DNA for the CDR3: TGTGCCTGGAGTGTATTCGCAGGGGCCTATGGCTACACCTTC.